Below, 32 T cell receptor beta chains from the same sample are listed, as sequenced in a study of cytomegalovirus exposure and HLA in healthy donors. Amplification used 60 Vbeta primers and 13 Jbeta primers. Only in-frame clones appear in the TCRdb table, and some are missing; sequencing was by immunoSEQ multiplex PCR. In the table there are under 200,000 clones, 65% to 85% of which are singletons. Sequencing used PBMCs. The receptors come from a male donor in good health and CMV-seropositive.

The V gene is TRBV6-1, the J gene TRBJ1-2; a possible D gene is TRBD1 (6 bases). This CDR3 has 12 amino acids. CDR1 MNHNS and CDR2 SASEGT come from the germline V gene. Trimming removed 5 bases at V and 2 bases at J, with 6 bases between. CDR3: CASSTGNYGYTF. For the CDR3, the DNA is TGTGCCAGCAGTACAGGGAACTATGGCTACACCTTC.

The chain employs TRBV27 and TRBJ1-1; no firm D call. V was clipped by 6 bases and J by 1 base, with 9 bases between them. Per the germline V gene, CDR1 is MNHEY and CDR2 is SMNVEV (reference sequence). CDR3 length: 13 residues. CDR3 loop: CASSSYKNTEAFF. The CDR3 DNA reads TGTGCCAGCAGCTCATACAAGAACACTGAAGCTTTCTTT.

V gene TRBV10-1 combines with J gene TRBJ2-7, with a possible D match to TRBD1 (5 bases). Trimming shortened V by 7 bases and J by 5 bases, and 12 bases separated the two germline ends. The CDR3 length is 12 residues. Germline lookup yields CDR1 WNHNN and CDR2 SYGVQD (reference sequence). CDR3 coding DNA: TGCGCCAGCAAAGACAGCTTGGACGAGCAGTACTTC. Translating gives CASKDSLDEQYF.

The chain has TRBV30 and TRBJ2-7; no clear D. This CDR3 region has 12 residues. Germline V lookup: CDR1 GTSNPN, CDR2 SVGIG (reference sequence). Trimming pared 4 bases from V and 5 bases from J, leaving 12 bases between. For the CDR3, the DNA is TGTGCCTGGACTCGAAGCACGCACGAGCAGTACTTC. This gives the protein CAWTRSTHEQYF.

This clone was seen just once. This sequence joins TRBV7-9 and TRBJ2-1; 11 positions match TRBD2. CDR3 length: 17 residues. The germline V gene has CDR1 SEHNR and CDR2 FQNEAQ (reference sequence). The V segment lost 4 bases and the J segment 8 bases; nucleotides outside the gene matches: 13. The DNA for the CDR3 is TGTGCCAGCAGCTCCCCCCAACTAGCGGGGGAGCTGCATGAGCAGTTCTTC. This gives the protein CASSSPQLAGELHEQFF.

The chain joins TRBV27 to TRBJ2-5, with D perhaps TRBD2 (6 bases). Trimming removed 6 bases from V and 4 bases from J, with 21 bases in between. The CDR3 sequence is 16 residues long. In germline, CDR1 is MNHEY, CDR2 SMNVEV (reference sequence). This CDR3 is CASSDPGSGVRETQYF. The CDR3 region has the DNA TGTGCCAGCAGCGACCCCGGTTCGGGGGTGAGAGAGACCCAGTACTTC.

This chain uses TRBV6-5 with TRBJ2-7, with TRBD2 as a possible D gene (5 bases). The V and J ends lost 0 bases and 4 bases respectively, with 10 bases between them. CDR3 length equals 14 residues. Germline V gene lookup returns CDR1 MNHEY and CDR2 SVGAGI. CDR3 coding DNA: TGTGCCAGCAGTTACTCGAGGACTCTTTACGAGCAGTACTTC. Amino acid sequence: CASSYSRTLYEQYF.

This clone was seen only a few times. V usage is TRBV5-6 and J usage is TRBJ2-3; 7 nucleotides align to TRBD1. The CDR3 is 15 amino acids. CDR1 SGHDT and CDR2 YYEEEE come from the germline V gene. After removal of 4 bases from V and 4 bases from J, the junction contained 9 bases not matched to a gene. CDR3: CASSPGTVFPDTQYF. The CDR3 nucleotides are TGTGCCAGCAGCCCAGGGACAGTCTTTCCAGATACGCAGTATTTT.

The table lists this clone with a few counts. The chain's CDR3 is CASSQGFYEQYF. The CDR3 DNA follows: TGTGCCAGCAGCCAGGGGTTCTACGAGCAGTACTTC. The J gene is TRBJ2-7, the V gene TRBV6-5; D possibly corresponds to TRBD1 (6 bases). There are 12 residues in the CDR3. CDR1 and CDR2 (germline): MNHEY, SVGAGI. The germline V and J ends were trimmed by 6 bases and 3 bases, with 9 bases remaining between them.

The chain combines TRBV27 with TRBJ1-2; the D gene is possibly TRBD1 (5 bases). V was cut by 7 bases and J by 1 base, with 16 bases left in between. CDR3 length equals 15 residues. CDR1 and CDR2 (germline): MNHEY, SMNVEV (reference sequence). CDR3 amino acids: CASTPGQGHNYGYTF. CDR3 coding DNA: TGTGCCAGCACCCCAGGCCAGGGCCATAACTATGGCTACACCTTC.

The rearrangement uses TRBV18 and TRBJ1-4; 9 bases are a match to TRBD1. The junction had 3 bases not matched to a gene; V was cut back by 2 bases and J by 5 bases. The CDR3 is 15 amino acids. CDR1 is KGHSH, CDR2 LQKENI, per germline. CDR3 loop: CASSPMGQGNEKLFF. For the CDR3, the DNA is TGTGCCAGCTCACCAATGGGACAGGGCAATGAAAAACTGTTTTTT.

The DNA for the CDR3 is TGTGCCAGCAGCTTGGGAGGGCCTGGGGCCAACGTCCTGACTTTC. Residues: CASSLGGPGANVLTF. The chain couples TRBV5-5 to TRBJ2-6; tentatively, D is TRBD2 (5 bases). The V and J ends lost 0 bases and 2 bases respectively, with 6 bases between them. Germline CDR1 and CDR2: SGHKS and YYEKEE (reference sequence). The CDR3 consists of 15 residues.

The chain joins TRBV9 to TRBJ2-1, with 10 nucleotides matching TRBD2. This CDR3 region has 15 residues. Trimming cost V 7 bases and J 7 bases; bases outside gene matches: 11. The germline CDR1 and CDR2 sequences are SGDLS and YYNGEE. The CDR3 region has the DNA TGTGCCAGCTCGTTAAGCGGGAGGGCCTGGAATGAGCAGTTCTTC. This gives the protein CASSLSGRAWNEQFF.

The chain links TRBV19 to TRBJ2-1, with 10 bases matching TRBD1. V gave up 5 bases and J gave up 8 bases; unmatched junction bases: 9. This CDR3 spans 15 amino acids. CDR1 and CDR2 (germline): LNHDA, SQIVND (reference sequence). The CDR3 is CASSLRPGTGDEQFF. The CDR3 DNA reads TGTGCCAGTAGTCTACGTCCCGGGACAGGGGATGAGCAGTTCTTC.

This clone was detected only a few times. The chain employs TRBV2 and TRBJ1-1, with a tentative D call TRBD1 (5 bases). Germline CDR1 reads SNHLY; CDR2 reads FYNNEI. V was clipped by 9 bases and J by 5 bases, with 19 bases between them. The CDR3 sequence is 14 residues long. The CDR3 is CARQLPGGITEAFF. The CDR3 DNA reads TGTGCCAGACAACTCCCCGGGGGGATAACTGAAGCTTTCTTT.

The J gene is TRBJ1-1, the V gene TRBV4-2; D gene ambiguous. The CDR3 runs to 15 residues. Trimming cost V 0 bases and J 4 bases, with 12 bases left between them. The germline gives CDR1 LGHNA, CDR2 YNFKEQ. CDR3 sequence (DNA): TGTGCCAGCAGCCAAGAGGTTCAGGTGGGCACTGAAGCTTTCTTT. It translates to CASSQEVQVGTEAFF.

This chain joins TRBV11-3 and TRBJ2-5, with D perhaps matching TRBD1 (7 bases). The germline CDR1 and CDR2 sequences are SGHNT and YENEEA. The CDR3 contains 15 residues. The V and J ends lost 6 bases and 5 bases respectively, with 19 bases between them. CDR3 protein: CASRRRQGGGETQYF. The DNA for the CDR3 is TGTGCCAGCAGACGCCGACAGGGAGGTGGCGAGACCCAGTACTTC. Full variable domain (outside the CDR3, taken from reference TRBV11-3 and TRBJ2-5): EAGVVQSPRYKIIEKKQPVAFWCNPISGHNTLYWYLQNLGQGPELLIRYENEEAVDDSQLPKDRFSAERLKGVDSTLKIQPAELGDSAVYLCASRRRQGGGETQYFGPGTRLLVL.

This sequence joins TRBV11-2 and TRBJ2-7, with a weak D call TRBD1 (5 bases). The V end lost 0 bases, the J end lost 2 bases, and 14 bases lay between the germline ends. Germline V gives CDR1 SGHAT, CDR2 FQNNGV. The CDR3 contains 16 residues. CDR3 sequence (DNA): TGTGCCAGCAGCTTAGATACAGGCCCAGTAACCTACGAGCAGTACTTC. This translates into CASSLDTGPVTYEQYF.

The J gene is TRBJ2-1, the V gene TRBV9, with 11 bases aligning to TRBD2. This CDR3 has 17 residues. CDR1 is SGDLS, CDR2 YYNGEE, per germline. J was trimmed by 0 bases and V by 3 bases; bases with no gene match: 5. The DNA of the CDR3 is TGTGCCAGCAGCGCATTTAGCGGGAGGGTCTCCTACAATGAGCAGTTCTTC. It specifies CASSAFSGRVSYNEQFF. The full variable domain, rest sourced from reference TRBV9 and TRBJ2-1, is DSGVTQTPKHLITATGQRVTLRCSPRSGDLSVYWYQQSLDQGLQFLIQYYNGEERAKGNILERFSAQQFPDLHSELNLSSLELGDSALYFCASSAFSGRVSYNEQFFGPGTRLTVL.

V usage is TRBV9 and J usage is TRBJ2-6; unclear D gene. CDR3 size: 14 residues. The germline V and J ends were trimmed by 0 bases and 4 bases, with 5 bases remaining between them. Germline CDR1 reads SGDLS; CDR2 reads YYNGEE. CDR3 protein: CASSVASGANVLTF. The CDR3 region has the DNA TGTGCCAGCAGCGTAGCTTCCGGGGCCAACGTCCTGACTTTC.

CDR3 loop: CAARDGAVEKLFF. Here the CDR3 DNA reads TGTGCCGCCAGGGATGGGGCTGTCGAAAAACTGTTTTTT. The gene calls are TRBV28 and TRBJ1-4; possibly TRBD1 for D (5 bases). The germline gives CDR1 MDHEN, CDR2 SYDVKM. The CDR3 length is 13 residues. V was cut by 11 bases and J by 8 bases, with 18 bases left in between.

The chain recombines TRBV18 with TRBJ2-2; 10 bases are shared with TRBD1. The ends lost 0 bases at V and 5 bases at J; junction bases unmatched: 6. The CDR3 has 17 amino acids. CDR1 is KGHSH, CDR2 LQKENI, per germline. Here the CDR3 reads CASSPPKGQGRTGELFF. CDR3 nucleotides: TGTGCCAGCTCACCACCAAAGGGACAGGGGCGAACCGGGGAGCTGTTTTTT.

The genes are TRBV19 and TRBJ2-6; D is unresolved. CDR1 is LNHDA, CDR2 SQIVND, per germline (reference sequence). With 5 bases removed from V and 5 bases from J, the gap between germline ends came to 7 bases. The CDR3 is made up of 13 amino acids. DNA for the CDR3: TGTGCCAGTAGTCTTCACAGGGCCAACGTCCTGACTTTC. It encodes CASSLHRANVLTF.

In the case of this clone: The junction shows a germline mismatch at one end, possibly a read error. This sequence joins TRBV7-9 and TRBJ2-7; 8 bases match TRBD2. The CDR3 consists of 16 residues. The germline V gene encodes CDR1 SEHNR and CDR2 FQNEAQ (reference sequence). The CDR3: CSSSPPAGEGSYEQYF. In DNA, the CDR3 is TGTTCCAGCAGCCCCCCAGCGGGAGAGGGCTCCTACGAGCAGTACTTC.

The CDR3 DNA is TGTGCCAGTAGTCCACGGACTAGCGGGAGAATTGGATACAATGAGCAGTTCTTC. Translated, it gives CASSPRTSGRIGYNEQFF. The chain links TRBV19 to TRBJ2-1; the match to TRBD2 covers 13 bases. CDR3 size: 18 residues. The germline CDR1 and CDR2 sequences are LNHDA and SQIVND (reference sequence). The trim removed 5 bases at V and 4 bases at J, leaving 11 bases unmatched.

This clone was found a few times. The chain recombines TRBV6-5 with TRBJ2-7; the match to TRBD2 covers 11 bases. The CDR3 has 15 amino acids. Unmatched junction bases numbered 6, after V lost 5 bases and J lost 3 bases. CDR1 is MNHEY, CDR2 SVGAGI, per germline. The CDR3 DNA is TGTGCCAGCAGTCCCTCTACTAGCGGGAGCTACGAGCAGTACTTC. It encodes CASSPSTSGSYEQYF.

For the CDR3, the DNA is TGCGCCAGCAACCAAGGGGGCAGGTCCTACAATGAGCAGTTCTTC. This encodes CASNQGGRSYNEQFF. This chain uses TRBV5-1 with TRBJ2-1, with 7 bases identical to TRBD1. The CDR3 is made up of 15 amino acids. V was pared by 6 bases and J by 1 base, with 7 bases of the junction left unmatched. Germline CDR1 is SGHRS and CDR2 is YFSETQ.

The rearrangement joins TRBV2 to TRBJ1-5, with 8 bases lining up with TRBD1. This CDR3 has 16 residues. J lost 6 bases, V lost 4 bases, and 11 bases had no gene match. Germline CDR1 SNHLY, CDR2 FYNNEI. This CDR3 is CASSGFSGQGTQPQHF. The CDR3, as DNA: TGTGCCAGCAGTGGATTCTCCGGACAGGGTACTCAGCCCCAGCATTTT.

The chain carries TRBV5-4 and TRBJ2-3; 7 bases map to TRBD2. Germline V lookup: CDR1 SGHNT, CDR2 YYREEE (reference sequence). This CDR3 spans 13 amino acids. Trimming removed 2 bases from V and 11 bases from J; junction bases left unmatched: 8. The CDR3 is CASSFFAGEGQYF. The CDR3 region has the DNA TGTGCCAGCAGCTTTTTCGCGGGAGAGGGGCAGTATTTT.

This clone was found once. The CDR3 DNA sequence: TGTGCCAGCTCACCACGTGATGTACTAACCCACGAGCAGTACTTC. This encodes CASSPRDVLTHEQYF. V usage is TRBV18 and J usage is TRBJ2-7, with unresolved D. Germline lookup yields CDR1 KGHSH and CDR2 LQKENI. CDR3 size: 15 residues. With 1 base removed from V and 5 bases from J, the gap between germline ends came to 15 bases. Full variable domain (rest looked up from reference TRBV18 and TRBJ2-7): NAGVMQNPRHLVRRRGQEARLRCSPMKGHSHVYWYRQLPEEGLKFMVYLQKENIIDESGMPKERFSAEFPKEGPSILRIQQVVRGDSAAYFCASSPRDVLTHEQYFGPGTRLTVT.

The chain couples TRBV6-5 to TRBJ1-2; D is undetermined. Trimming left V 4 bases short and J 2 bases short, with 14 bases between. The CDR3 length is 15 residues. The germline gives CDR1 MNHEY, CDR2 SVGAGI. CDR3 sequence reads: CASSSARRLNYGYTF. Here the CDR3 DNA reads TGTGCCAGCAGTTCCGCTCGCAGACTCAACTATGGCTACACCTTC.

The chain uses TRBV6-5 and TRBJ2-1, with 8 bases lining up with TRBD2. V lost 8 bases and J lost 7; bases outside the gene matches: 7. Germline V gives CDR1 MNHEY, CDR2 SVGAGI. The CDR3 runs to 13 residues. The CDR3, as DNA: TGTGCCAGCCGCCGAAGCGGGGGAAATGAGCAGTTCTTC. It translates to CASRRSGGNEQFF.